This TCR beta chain was identified during a study of blood T cell repertoires in COVID-19. Clones were sequenced by immunoSEQ multiplex PCR, and TCRdb holds only the in-frame ones, with some missing. The sample yields around 130,000 clones, approximately 86% seen once. Material: PBMCs or T cells enriched from blood (not recorded which). The receptor was isolated from a woman between 45 and 65 years old who had recovered from COVID-19.

The CDR3 loop reads CASSYRDRGLWGEAFF. The CDR3 DNA follows: TGTGCCAGCAGCTACCGGGACAGGGGGCTGTGGGGTGAAGCTTTCTTT. This chain connects TRBV11-1 to TRBJ1-1; 12 positions match TRBD1. CDR3 length equals 16 residues. Unmatched junction bases numbered 10, after V lost 4 bases and J lost 7 bases. Germline values: CDR1 SGHAT, CDR2 FQDESV (reference sequence).